The TCR beta chain under discussion was sequenced for a study of cytomegalovirus exposure and HLA in healthy donors. Study-wide results and limits: The study put 150 to 200 TCR beta chains on its list as cytomegalovirus-associated.

Use of 60 Vbeta and 13 Jbeta primers characterized the PCR. In the authors' workflow: In a later analysis, the count reached some 83 million unique TCR beta chains, with 9 million to 11 million shared. Here immunoSEQ multiplex PCR was the method, and the copy in TCRdb shows in-frame clones only, minus some. D and trimming were read from the DNA, whereas the V and J calls and clone size are those reported in that table. The data contain roughly 88,000 clones, roughly 72% of them seen just once; the ten biggest clones take up around 5.3%. Germline assignment: CDR1 MGHRA and CDR2 YSYEKL. The CDR3 contains 16 residues. J was trimmed by 1 base and V by 1 base; bases with no gene match: 4. About this clone itself: What it binds is not known.

The sequence derives from a man younger than 40 in good health and CMV-seropositive. The sequencing input was PBMCs. The J gene is TRBJ2-7, the V gene TRBV4-1, with 10 bases lining up with TRBD1. This chain's CDR3 is CASSQGRDRGSYEQYF. In DNA, the CDR3 is TGCGCCAGCAGCCAAGGCCGGGACAGGGGTTCCTACGAGCAGTACTTC.